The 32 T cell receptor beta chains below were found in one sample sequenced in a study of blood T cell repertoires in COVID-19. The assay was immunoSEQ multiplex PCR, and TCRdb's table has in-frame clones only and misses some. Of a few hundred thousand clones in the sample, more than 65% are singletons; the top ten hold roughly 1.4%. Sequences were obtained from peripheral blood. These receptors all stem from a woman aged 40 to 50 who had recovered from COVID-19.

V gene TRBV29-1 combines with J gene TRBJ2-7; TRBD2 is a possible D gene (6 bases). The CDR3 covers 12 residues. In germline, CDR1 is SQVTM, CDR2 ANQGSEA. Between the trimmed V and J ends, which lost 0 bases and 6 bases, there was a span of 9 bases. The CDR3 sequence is CSVEDLGGEQYF. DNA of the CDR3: TGCAGCGTTGAAGATCTGGGGGGCGAGCAGTACTTC.

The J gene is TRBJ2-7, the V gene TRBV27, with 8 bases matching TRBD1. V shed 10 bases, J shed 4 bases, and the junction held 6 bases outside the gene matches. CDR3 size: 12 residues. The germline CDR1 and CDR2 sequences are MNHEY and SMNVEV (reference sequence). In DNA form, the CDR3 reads TGTGCCACCACGGACAGGGCTTACGAGCAGTACTTC. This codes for CATTDRAYEQYF.

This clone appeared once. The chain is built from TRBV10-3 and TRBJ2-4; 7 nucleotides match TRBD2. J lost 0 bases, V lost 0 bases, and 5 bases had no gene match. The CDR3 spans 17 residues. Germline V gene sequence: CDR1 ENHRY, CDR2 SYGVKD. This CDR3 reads CAISESGGIIAKNIQYF. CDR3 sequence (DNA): TGTGCCATCAGTGAGTCGGGAGGGATCATAGCCAAAAACATTCAGTACTTC.

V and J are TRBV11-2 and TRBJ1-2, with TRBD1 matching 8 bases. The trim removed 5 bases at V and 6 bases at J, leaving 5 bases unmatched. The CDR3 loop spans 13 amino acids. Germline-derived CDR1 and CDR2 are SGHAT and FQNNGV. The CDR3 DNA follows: TGTGCCAGCAGCCAGGACAGGGTCCATGGCTACACCTTC. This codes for CASSQDRVHGYTF.

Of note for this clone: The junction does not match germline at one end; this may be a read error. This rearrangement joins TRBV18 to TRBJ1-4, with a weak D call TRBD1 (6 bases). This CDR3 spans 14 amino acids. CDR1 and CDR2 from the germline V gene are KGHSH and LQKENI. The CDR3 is CASSPGAAKEKLFF. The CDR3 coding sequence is TGTGCCAGCTCACCGGGGGCCGCTAAGGAAAAACTGTTTTTT.

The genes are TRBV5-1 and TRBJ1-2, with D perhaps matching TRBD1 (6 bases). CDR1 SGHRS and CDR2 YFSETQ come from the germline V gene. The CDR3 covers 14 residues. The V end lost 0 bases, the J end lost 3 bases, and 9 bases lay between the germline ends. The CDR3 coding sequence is TGCGCCAGCAGCTTGGGGGGGCGCGACTATGGCTACACCTTC. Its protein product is CASSLGGRDYGYTF.

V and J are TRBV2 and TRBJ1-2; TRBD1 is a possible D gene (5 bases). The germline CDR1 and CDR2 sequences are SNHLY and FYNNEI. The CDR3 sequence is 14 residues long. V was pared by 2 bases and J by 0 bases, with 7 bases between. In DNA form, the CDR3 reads TGTGCCAGCAGTGAACAGACAGCTAACTATGGCTACACCTTC. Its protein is CASSEQTANYGYTF.

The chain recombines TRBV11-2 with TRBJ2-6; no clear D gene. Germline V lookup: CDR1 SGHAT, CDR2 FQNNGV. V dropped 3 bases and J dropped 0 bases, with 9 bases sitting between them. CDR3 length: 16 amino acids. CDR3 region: CASSFYLRSGANVLTF. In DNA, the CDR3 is TGTGCCAGCAGCTTTTACCTGCGCTCTGGGGCCAACGTCCTGACTTTC.

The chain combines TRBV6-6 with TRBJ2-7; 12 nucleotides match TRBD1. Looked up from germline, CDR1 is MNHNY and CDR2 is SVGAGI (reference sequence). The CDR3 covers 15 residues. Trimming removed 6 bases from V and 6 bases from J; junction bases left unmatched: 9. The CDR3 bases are TGTGCCAGCAGGCAAATCGGGACAGGGGGCGTCGAGCAGTACTTC. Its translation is CASRQIGTGGVEQYF.

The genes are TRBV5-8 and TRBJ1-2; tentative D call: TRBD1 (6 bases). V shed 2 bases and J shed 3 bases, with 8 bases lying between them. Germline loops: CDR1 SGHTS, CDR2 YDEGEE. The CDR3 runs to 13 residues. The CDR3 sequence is CASSFPGDYGYTF. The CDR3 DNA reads TGTGCCAGCAGCTTTCCAGGGGACTATGGCTACACCTTC.

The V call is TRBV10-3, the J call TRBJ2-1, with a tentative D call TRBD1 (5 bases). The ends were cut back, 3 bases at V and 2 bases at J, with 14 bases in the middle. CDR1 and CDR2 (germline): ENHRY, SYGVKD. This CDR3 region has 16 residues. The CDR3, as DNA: TGTGCCATCAGTGATCTTCTAGGGGATACCTACAATGAGCAGTTCTTC. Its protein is CAISDLLGDTYNEQFF.

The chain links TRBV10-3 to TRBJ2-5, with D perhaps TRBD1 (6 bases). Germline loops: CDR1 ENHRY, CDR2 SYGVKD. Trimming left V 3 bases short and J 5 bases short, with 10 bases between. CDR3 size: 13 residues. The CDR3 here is CAISDRGIETQYF. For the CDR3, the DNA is TGTGCCATCAGTGACAGGGGAATTGAGACCCAGTACTTC.

CDR3 residues: CASYRGFTYNEQFF. DNA for the CDR3: TGTGCCTCTTATCGGGGATTTACCTACAATGAGCAGTTCTTC. The rearrangement links TRBV30 to TRBJ2-1, with TRBD2 as a possible D gene (5 bases). The germline gives CDR1 GTSNPN, CDR2 SVGIG (reference sequence). The CDR3 runs 14 residues. Trimming took 7 bases from V and 2 from J, leaving 15 bases between them.

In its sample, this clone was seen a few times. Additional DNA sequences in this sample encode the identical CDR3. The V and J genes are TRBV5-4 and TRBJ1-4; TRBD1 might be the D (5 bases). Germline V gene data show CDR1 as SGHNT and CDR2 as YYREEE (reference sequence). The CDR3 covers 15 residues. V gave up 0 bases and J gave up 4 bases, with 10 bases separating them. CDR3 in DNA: TGTGCCAGCAGCTTGGGGCAGGGCGGTAATGAAAAACTGTTTTTT. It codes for CASSLGQGGNEKLFF. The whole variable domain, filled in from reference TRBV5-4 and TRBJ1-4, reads ETGVTQSPTHLIKTRGQQVTLRCSSQSGHNTVSWYQQALGQGPQFIFQYYREEENGRGNFPPRFSGLQFPNYSSELNVNALELDDSALYLCASSLGQGGNEKLFFGSGTQLSVL.

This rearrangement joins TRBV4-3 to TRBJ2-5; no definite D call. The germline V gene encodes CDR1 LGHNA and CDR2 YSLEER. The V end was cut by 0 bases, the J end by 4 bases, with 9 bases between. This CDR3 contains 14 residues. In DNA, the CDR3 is TGCGCCAGCAGCCAAGATCTTGGCAGAGAGACCCAGTACTTC. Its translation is CASSQDLGRETQYF.

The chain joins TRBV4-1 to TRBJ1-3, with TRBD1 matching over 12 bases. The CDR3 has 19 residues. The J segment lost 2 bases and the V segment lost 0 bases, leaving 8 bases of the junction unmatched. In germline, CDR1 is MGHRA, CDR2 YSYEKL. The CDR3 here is CASSQDEGGQGAAGNTIYF. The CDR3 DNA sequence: TGCGCCAGCAGCCAAGATGAGGGGGGACAGGGGGCAGCTGGAAACACCATATATTTT.

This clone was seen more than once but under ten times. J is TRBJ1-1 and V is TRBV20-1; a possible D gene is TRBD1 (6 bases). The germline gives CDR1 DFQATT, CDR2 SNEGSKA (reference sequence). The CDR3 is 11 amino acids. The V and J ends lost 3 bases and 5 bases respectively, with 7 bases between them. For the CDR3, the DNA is TGCAGTGCTAGGGACAGAACTGAAGCTTTCTTT. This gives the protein CSARDRTEAFF.

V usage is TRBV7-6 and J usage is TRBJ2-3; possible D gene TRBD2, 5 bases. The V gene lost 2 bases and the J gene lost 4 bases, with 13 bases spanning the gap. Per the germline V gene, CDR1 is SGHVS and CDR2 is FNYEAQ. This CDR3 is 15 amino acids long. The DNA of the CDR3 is TGTGCCAGCAGCTTAACTAGAGGGATTTCAGATACGCAGTATTTT. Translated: CASSLTRGISDTQYF.

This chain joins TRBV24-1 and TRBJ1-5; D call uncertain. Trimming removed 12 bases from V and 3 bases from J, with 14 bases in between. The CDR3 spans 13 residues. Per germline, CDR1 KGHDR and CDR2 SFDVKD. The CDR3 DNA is TGTGCCTCCTCCCCGGGGAACAATCAGCCCCAGCATTTT. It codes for CASSPGNNQPQHF.

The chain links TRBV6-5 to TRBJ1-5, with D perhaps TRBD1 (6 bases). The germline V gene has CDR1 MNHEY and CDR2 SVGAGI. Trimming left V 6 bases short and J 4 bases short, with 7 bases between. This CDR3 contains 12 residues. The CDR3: CASSQGNQPQHF. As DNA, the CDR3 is TGTGCCAGCAGCCAGGGGAATCAGCCCCAGCATTTT.

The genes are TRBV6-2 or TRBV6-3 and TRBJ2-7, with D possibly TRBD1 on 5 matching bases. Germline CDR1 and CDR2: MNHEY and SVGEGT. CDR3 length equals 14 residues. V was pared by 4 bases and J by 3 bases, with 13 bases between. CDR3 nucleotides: TGTGCCAGCAGTTCGGCAGGGTCCATCTACGAGCAGTACTTC. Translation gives CASSSAGSIYEQYF.

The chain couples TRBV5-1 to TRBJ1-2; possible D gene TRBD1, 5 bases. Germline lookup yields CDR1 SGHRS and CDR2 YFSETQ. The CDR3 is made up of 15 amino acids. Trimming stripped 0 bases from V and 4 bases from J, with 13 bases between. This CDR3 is CASSLGQTKIYGYTF. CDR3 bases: TGCGCCAGCAGCTTGGGACAGACGAAAATCTATGGCTACACCTTC.

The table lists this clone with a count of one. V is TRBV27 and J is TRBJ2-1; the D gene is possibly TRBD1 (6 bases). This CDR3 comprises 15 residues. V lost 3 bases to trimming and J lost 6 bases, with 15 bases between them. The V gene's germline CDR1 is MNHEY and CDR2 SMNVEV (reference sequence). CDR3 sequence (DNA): TGTGCCAGCAGTTTGTCCTGGGACACTAGCAATGAGCAGTTCTTC. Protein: CASSLSWDTSNEQFF.

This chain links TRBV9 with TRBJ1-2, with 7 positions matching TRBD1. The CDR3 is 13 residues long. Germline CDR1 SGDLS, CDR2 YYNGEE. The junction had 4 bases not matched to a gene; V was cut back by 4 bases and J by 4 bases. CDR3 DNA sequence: TGTGCCAGCAGCCGGGACAGCCCCTATGGCTACACCTTC. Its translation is CASSRDSPYGYTF.

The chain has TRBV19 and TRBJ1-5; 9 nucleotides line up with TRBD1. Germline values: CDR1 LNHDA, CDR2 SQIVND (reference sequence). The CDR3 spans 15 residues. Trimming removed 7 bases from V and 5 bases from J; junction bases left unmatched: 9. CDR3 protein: CASKGTGFRDQPQHF. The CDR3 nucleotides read TGTGCCAGTAAAGGGACAGGGTTTCGAGATCAGCCCCAGCATTTT.

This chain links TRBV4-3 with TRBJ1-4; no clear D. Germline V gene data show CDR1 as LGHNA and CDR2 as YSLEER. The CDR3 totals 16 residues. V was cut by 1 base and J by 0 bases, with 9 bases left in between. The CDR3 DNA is TGCGCCAGCAGCCAAGCGGGGTCTGCAACTAATGAAAAACTGTTTTTT. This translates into CASSQAGSATNEKLFF.

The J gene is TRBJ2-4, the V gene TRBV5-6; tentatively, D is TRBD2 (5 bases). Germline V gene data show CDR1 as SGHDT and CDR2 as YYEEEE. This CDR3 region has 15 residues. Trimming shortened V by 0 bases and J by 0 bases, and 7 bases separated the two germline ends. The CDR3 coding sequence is TGTGCCAGCAGCTTGGCAGGACTAGCCAAAAACATTCAGTACTTC. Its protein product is CASSLAGLAKNIQYF.

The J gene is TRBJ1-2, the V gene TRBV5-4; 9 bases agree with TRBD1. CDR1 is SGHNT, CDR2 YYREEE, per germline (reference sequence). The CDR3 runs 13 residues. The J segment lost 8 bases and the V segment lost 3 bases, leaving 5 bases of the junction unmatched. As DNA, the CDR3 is TGTGCCAGCAGCTGGGACAGGGACGGCGGCTACACCTTC. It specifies CASSWDRDGGYTF. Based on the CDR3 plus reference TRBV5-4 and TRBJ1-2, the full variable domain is ETGVTQSPTHLIKTRGQQVTLRCSSQSGHNTVSWYQQALGQGPQFIFQYYREEENGRGNFPPRFSGLQFPNYSSELNVNALELDDSALYLCASSWDRDGGYTFGSGTRLTVV.

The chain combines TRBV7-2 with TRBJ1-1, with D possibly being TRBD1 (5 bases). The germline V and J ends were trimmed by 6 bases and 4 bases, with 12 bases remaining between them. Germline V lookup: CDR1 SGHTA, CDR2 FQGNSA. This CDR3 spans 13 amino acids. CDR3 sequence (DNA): TGTGCCAGCAGGGGGGGTGTGGGCACTGAAGCTTTCTTT. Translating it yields CASRGGVGTEAFF. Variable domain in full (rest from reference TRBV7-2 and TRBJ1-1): GAGVSQSPSNKVTEKGKDVELRCDPISGHTALYWYRQSLGQGLEFLIYFQGNSAPDKSGLPSDRFSAERTGGSVSTLTIQRTQQEDSAVYLCASRGGVGTEAFFGQGTRLTVV.

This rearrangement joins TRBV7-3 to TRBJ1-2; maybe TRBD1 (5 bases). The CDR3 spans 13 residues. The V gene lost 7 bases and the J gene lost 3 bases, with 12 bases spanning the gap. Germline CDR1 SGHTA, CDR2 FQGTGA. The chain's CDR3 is CASKEGVDYGYTF. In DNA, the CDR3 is TGTGCCAGCAAGGAAGGGGTAGACTATGGCTACACCTTC. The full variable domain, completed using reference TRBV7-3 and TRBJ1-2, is GAGVSQTPSNKVTEKGKYVELRCDPISGHTALYWYRQSLGQGPEFLIYFQGTGAADDSGLPNDRFFAVRPEGSVSTLKIQRTERGDSAVYLCASKEGVDYGYTFGSGTRLTVV.

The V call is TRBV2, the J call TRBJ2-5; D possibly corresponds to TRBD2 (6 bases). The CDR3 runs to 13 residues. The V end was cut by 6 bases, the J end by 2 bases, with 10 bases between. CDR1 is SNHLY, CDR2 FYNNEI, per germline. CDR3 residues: CASRTGLQETQYF. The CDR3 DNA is TGTGCCAGCAGGACGGGACTTCAAGAGACCCAGTACTTC.

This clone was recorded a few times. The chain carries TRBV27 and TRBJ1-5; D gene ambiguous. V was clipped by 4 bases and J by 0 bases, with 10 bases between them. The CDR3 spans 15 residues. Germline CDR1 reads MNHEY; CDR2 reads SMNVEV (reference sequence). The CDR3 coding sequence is TGTGCCAGCAGTTGGGCGGGGAATAGCAATCAGCCCCAGCATTTT. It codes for CASSWAGNSNQPQHF.